The 27 T cell receptor beta chains reported below all come from one sample, sequenced in a study of T cell repertoires in cytomegalovirus infection. Via MiXCR, TCRdb re-called the reads, giving one row per CDR3 protein. Altogether around 530,000 distinct CDR3 sequences are present, approximately 17% being singletons, with the ten largest covering 20% to 30%. Sequencing input: CD8+ T cells from PBMCs. The receptors were sampled from a human donor in good health (CMV status not recorded). Some clones in this sample may be carry-over from other donors' samples.

This clonotype was seen ten or more times. The chain recombines TRBV10-3 with TRBJ2-7; a weak D match, TRBD1 (5 bases). V was shortened by 3 bases and J by 3 bases, with 9 bases between the two germline ends. The length of the CDR3 is 13 residues. Germline-derived CDR1 and CDR2 are ENHRY and SYGVKD. CDR3 sequence: CAISDSDSYEQYF. The CDR3 DNA sequence: TGTGCCATCAGTGATAGTGACAGCTACGAGCAGTACTTC.

This clonotype was counted ten times or more. The V call is TRBV7-8, the J call TRBJ2-6; 12 positions match TRBD1. The germline gives CDR1 SGHVS, CDR2 FQNEAQ. J was trimmed by 1 base and V by 6 bases; bases with no gene match: 4. This CDR3 contains 17 residues. The CDR3 region is CASSRDRGPSGANVLTF. The CDR3 DNA reads as TGTGCCAGCAGTCGGGACAGGGGGCCTTCTGGGGCCAACGTCCTGACTTTC.

The table lists this clonotype with a few counts. The CDR3 DNA reads as TGTGCCAGCAGCCACTCCGGGACTAGCGGGGGGGCCGGGGAGACCCAGTACTTC. Its protein product is CASSHSGTSGGAGETQYF. The V call is TRBV5-4, the J call TRBJ2-5, with TRBD2 matching 16 bases. Germline V gene sequence: CDR1 SGHNT, CDR2 YYREEE (reference sequence). J gave up 5 bases and V 4 bases, and 11 bases lay outside the gene matches. The CDR3 loop spans 18 amino acids.

This clonotype has at least ten counts. The gene calls are TRBV6-5 and TRBJ1-1, with D unresolved. The CDR3 loop spans 14 amino acids. V lost 7 bases, J lost 0 bases, and 12 bases lay in between. Germline V gene lookup returns CDR1 MNHEY and CDR2 SVGAGI. DNA for the CDR3: TGTGCCAGCACCATCAGCCGGATGAACACTGAAGCTTTCTTT. Translating it yields CASTISRMNTEAFF.

This clonotype showed up many times. V gene TRBV15 combines with J gene TRBJ2-4; TRBD1 aligns across 7 bases. V gave up 6 bases and J gave up 9 bases; unmatched junction bases: 11. CDR1 LNHNV and CDR2 YYDKDF come from the germline V gene (reference sequence). The CDR3 is made up of 14 amino acids. DNA for the CDR3: TGTGCCACCAGAGTGACAGGGATAAATAGCATTCAGTACTTC. It is translated as CATRVTGINSIQYF.

This clonotype was detected ten times or more. This rearrangement joins TRBV11-2 to TRBJ1-5; maybe TRBD1 (6 bases). The CDR3 is 16 residues long. Germline values: CDR1 SGHAT, CDR2 FQNNGV. Trimming removed 0 bases from V and 4 bases from J, with 13 bases in between. The CDR3 DNA reads as TGTGCCAGCAGCTTAGAAACAGGGAAGGTGAATCAGCCCCAGCATTTT. Residues: CASSLETGKVNQPQHF.

There are a few counts of this clonotype. The rearrangement joins TRBV25-1 to TRBJ2-1, with D perhaps assigned TRBD1 or TRBD2 (5 bases each). V was pared by 8 bases and J by 10 bases, with 15 bases between. CDR3 length equals 12 residues. The V gene's germline CDR1 is MGHDK and CDR2 SYGVNS. CDR3 protein: CASQFGGGEQFF. In DNA, the CDR3 is TGTGCCAGCCAGTTCGGTGGGGGAGAGCAGTTCTTC.

This clonotype was seen many times. The V and J genes are TRBV7-2 and TRBJ2-7; TRBD2 is a possible D gene (5 bases). The CDR3 runs to 13 residues. V shed 0 bases and J shed 6 bases, with 9 bases lying between them. Germline-derived CDR1 and CDR2 are SGHTA and FQGNSA. For the CDR3, the DNA is TGTGCCAGCAGCTTAGCTGAGACTATCGAGCAGTACTTC. It translates to CASSLAETIEQYF.

The chain employs TRBV5-1 and TRBJ1-3, with TRBD1 matching over 7 bases. With V trimmed by 1 base and J by 4 bases, 8 bases remained unmatched. Per germline, CDR1 SGHRS and CDR2 YFSETQ. This CDR3 spans 16 amino acids. The chain's CDR3 is CASSLWGTGDGNTIYF. CDR3 coding DNA: TGCGCCAGCAGCTTGTGGGGAACAGGGGACGGAAACACCATATATTTT.

This clonotype has just a few counts. The junction departs from the called germline gene at one end, perhaps through a read error. The chain links TRBV12-3 or TRBV12-4 to TRBJ1-3, with D possibly matching TRBD1 (5 bases). This CDR3 contains 15 residues. CDR3 sequence: CASRPREPSRNTIYF. The CDR3 DNA reads TGTGCCAGCAGACCCAGGGAGCCCTCTCGAAACACCATATATTTT.

Points on this clonotype: A much larger clone sits a single nucleotide away, making a read error possible. The final CDR3 position lacks the conserved phenylalanine or tryptophan, pointing to a likely read error. The V gene is TRBV7-6, the J gene TRBJ1-2; D uncertain. V gave up 6 bases and J gave up 5 bases, with 10 bases separating them. The CDR3 has 12 amino acids. CDR1 SGHVS and CDR2 FNYEAQ come from the germline V gene. In DNA form, the CDR3 reads TGTGCCAGCAGTGGCGACGGATATGGCTACACCTTG. Translating it yields CASSGDGYGYTL.

This clonotype was observed at least ten times. The V gene is TRBV27, the J gene TRBJ1-4; 9 positions agree with TRBD1. V lost 2 bases to trimming and J lost 8 bases; unmatched junction nucleotides: 3. Germline CDR1 is MNHEY and CDR2 is SMNVEV (reference sequence). The CDR3 totals 14 residues. The CDR3 DNA follows: TGTGCCAGCAGTTTAAGGGGACAGGGAGAAAAACTGTTTTTT. Its protein product is CASSLRGQGEKLFF.

The genes are TRBV5-1 and TRBJ2-7, with D maybe TRBD1 (6 bases). Germline V gene data show CDR1 as SGHRS and CDR2 as YFSETQ. This CDR3 comprises 16 residues. Trimming removed 0 bases from V and 2 bases from J, with 15 bases in between. CDR3 sequence (DNA): TGCGCCAGCAGCTTGGGATTTTACAGGGAAACCTACGAGCAGTACTTC. It specifies CASSLGFYRETYEQYF.

The chain joins TRBV7-9 to TRBJ2-4; TRBD1 aligns across 7 bases. CDR1 is SEHNR, CDR2 FQNEAQ, per germline (reference sequence). V gave up 5 bases and J gave up 8 bases; unmatched junction bases: 9. The CDR3 spans 14 residues. The CDR3: CASSTGQRVDIQYF. In nucleotides, the CDR3 is TGTGCCAGCAGCACGGGACAGAGGGTAGACATTCAGTACTTC.

The chain uses TRBV28 and TRBJ2-1; TRBD2 agrees at 8 bases. This CDR3 region has 18 residues. The V gene's germline CDR1 is MDHEN and CDR2 SYDVKM. The junction had 13 bases not matched to a gene; V was cut back by 1 base and J by 5 bases. The CDR3 DNA reads as TGTGCCAGCAGTTTATACCCGCCAGCGGGAGAAACCCACAATGAGCAGTTCTTC. It yields the protein CASSLYPPAGETHNEQFF.

This clonotype was picked up a small number of times. CDR3 sequence reads: CASKIKGKPSYNSPLHF. In nucleotides, the CDR3 is TGTGCCAGCAAGATCAAGGGGAAACCCTCCTATAATTCACCCCTCCACTTT. The V and J genes are TRBV6-7 and TRBJ1-6; possibly TRBD1 for D (5 bases). TRBV6-7 is treated as an ORF (open reading frame) with a function not yet certain. The CDR3 has 17 amino acids. Trimming took off 7 bases at V and 0 bases at J, with 16 bases between the two ends.

This clonotype appeared a few times. The rearrangement uses TRBV19 and TRBJ1-5, with 9 bases aligning to TRBD1. The germline CDR1 and CDR2 sequences are LNHDA and SQIVND (reference sequence). There are 15 residues in the CDR3. J was trimmed by 2 bases and V by 6 bases; bases with no gene match: 5. This CDR3 is CASRRDREGNQPQHF. The CDR3 coding sequence is TGTGCCAGTAGGCGGGACAGGGAGGGCAATCAGCCCCAGCATTTT.

Only a few counts were recorded for this clonotype. This rearrangement joins TRBV4-2 to TRBJ2-3, with D unresolved. The CDR3 extends over 13 amino acids. The germline CDR1 and CDR2 sequences are LGHNA and YNFKEQ. Trimming left V 0 bases short and J 6 bases short, with 7 bases between. CDR3 nucleotides: TGTGCCAGCAGCCAAGAAAAGCCGGATACGCAGTATTTT. Its protein is CASSQEKPDTQYF.

The chain couples TRBV6-5 to TRBJ2-5; TRBD2 agrees at 8 bases. Germline loops: CDR1 MNHEY, CDR2 SVGAGI. The ends lost 6 bases at V and 5 bases at J; junction bases unmatched: 8. The CDR3 totals 14 residues. CDR3 coding DNA: TGTGCCAGCAGCTTTAGCGGGGCCGGGGAGACCCAGTACTTC. It yields the protein CASSFSGAGETQYF.

This clonotype occurred many times. The chain uses TRBV7-6 and TRBJ1-3; possible D gene TRBD1, 6 bases. V shed 8 bases and J shed 4 bases, with 24 bases lying between them. This CDR3 is built from 17 residues. Germline CDR1 is SGHVS and CDR2 is FNYEAQ. The CDR3, as DNA: TGTGCCAGCGCCCCTTCCCTGGGGGGCGATCCAGGAAACACCATATATTTT. Amino acids: CASAPSLGGDPGNTIYF.

This clonotype was observed many times. The chain has TRBV29-1 and TRBJ2-1; 10 bases are shared with TRBD2. CDR3 length equals 17 residues. V lost 4 bases and J lost 0; bases outside the gene matches: 9. CDR1 and CDR2 (germline): SQVTM, ANQGSEA. The DNA for the CDR3 is TGCAGCGTTGTCGGACTAGCGGACTCGAGCTCCTACAATGAGCAGTTCTTC. Residues: CSVVGLADSSSYNEQFF.

This clonotype was counted ten times or more. The chain carries TRBV19 and TRBJ1-1, with D hard to call. Trimming shortened V by 3 bases and J by 5 bases, and 16 bases separated the two germline ends. There are 15 residues in the CDR3. Germline V gives CDR1 LNHDA, CDR2 SQIVND (reference sequence). CDR3 amino acids: CASSIYDRVVTEAFF. In DNA form, the CDR3 reads TGTGCCAGTAGTATTTATGACCGGGTCGTTACTGAAGCTTTCTTT.

The chain joins TRBV20-1 to TRBJ2-3; 8 bases are shared with TRBD1. Looked up from germline, CDR1 is DFQATT and CDR2 is SNEGSKA (reference sequence). The CDR3 extends over 17 amino acids. The ends lost 3 bases at V and 5 bases at J; junction bases unmatched: 16. CDR3 protein: CSAREFLGTGVGDTQYF. The CDR3 coding sequence is TGCAGTGCTAGGGAATTCCTCGGGACAGGAGTGGGAGATACGCAGTATTTT.

This rearrangement joins TRBV24-1 to TRBJ2-7; D is possibly TRBD1 (6 bases). V was shortened by 3 bases and J by 1 base, with 9 bases between the two germline ends. There are 14 residues in the CDR3. Germline V lookup: CDR1 KGHDR, CDR2 SFDVKD. CDR3 in amino acids: CATSDHRVSYEQYF. The DNA for the CDR3 is TGTGCCACCAGTGATCACAGGGTATCCTACGAGCAGTACTTC.

This clonotype has just a few counts. The CDR3 region has the DNA TGTGCCATCAGTGAGTCGATACATTGCTACACCTTC. It encodes CAISESIHCYTF. The rearrangement links TRBV10-3 to TRBJ1-2; no reliable D call. Germline CDR1 and CDR2: ENHRY and SYGVKD. Deletions cut 0 bases from V and 9 bases from J, with 8 bases between. The CDR3 has 12 amino acids.

This clonotype was seen a handful of times. This chain links TRBV27 with TRBJ2-1; 8 bases agree with TRBD2. This CDR3 is built from 14 residues. Per the germline V gene, CDR1 is MNHEY and CDR2 is SMNVEV (reference sequence). The J segment lost 8 bases and the V segment lost 6 bases, leaving 9 bases of the junction unmatched. The CDR3 DNA reads TGTGCCAGCAGGCCGGGGGGGGGCCCGGATGAGCAGTTCTTC. Its protein is CASRPGGGPDEQFF.

This clonotype was detected ten times or more. This chain joins TRBV28 and TRBJ2-1; TRBD2 agrees at 12 bases. The germline V gene has CDR1 MDHEN and CDR2 SYDVKM. This CDR3 is built from 19 residues. The V segment lost 3 bases and the J segment 4 bases; nucleotides outside the gene matches: 13. The CDR3 coding sequence is TGTGCCAGCAGTTTTCGCGGACTAGCGGGACGGGGGGGTTACAATGAGCAGTTCTTC. This gives the protein CASSFRGLAGRGGYNEQFF.